The rows below give T cell receptor beta chains drawn from one sample of a study of persistence of HIV-infected CD4 T cells. Sequencing used immunoSEQ multiplex PCR; TCRdb keeps in-frame clones, though not all of them. The data contain more than 25,000 clones, around four fifths of them singletons. For these TCRs, the target antigens are not known. The specimen comprised CD4+ T cells sorted from PBMCs after approximately 19-hour stimulation, sampled from a patient who received antiretroviral therapy. The receptors derive from an adult woman with HIV who was CMV-seropositive. The CDR3 runs from the conserved cysteine through the conserved F or W. A D gene is named only where the DNA matches it firmly. For some rows the clone size is stated as once, few or many, or as a class when expanded; others skip it.

clone size: NA
J gene: TRBJ1-1
D gene: NA
V gene: TRBV24-1
CDR3 DNA: TGTGCCACCAGTCCCGGGCAGGGCAGGAATGAAGCTTTCTTT
CDR3 protein: CATSPGQGRNEAFF

clone size: NA
J gene: TRBJ1-2
D gene: NA
V gene: TRBV5-4
CDR3 DNA: TGTGCCAGCAGCCCTGAGTTGCAGGCGATCGATGGCTACACCTTC
CDR3 protein: CASSPELQAIDGYTF

clone size: NA
J gene: TRBJ1-6
D gene: NA
V gene: TRBV9
CDR3 DNA: TGTGCCAGCAGCCTACAGGATACAAATTCACCCCTCCACTTT
CDR3 protein: CASSLQDTNSPLHF

clone size: NA
J gene: TRBJ2-1
D gene: NA
V gene: TRBV3-1/TRBV3-2
CDR3 DNA: TGTGCCAGCAGCCAGGACCTCCGCAATGAGCAGTTCTTC
CDR3 protein: CASSQDLRNEQFF

clone size: NA
J gene: TRBJ2-1
D gene: TRBD2
V gene: TRBV28
CDR3 DNA: TGTGCCAGCAATCCAGTAGCGGGGATCTACAATGAGCAGTTCTTC
CDR3 protein: CASNPVAGIYNEQFF

clone size: NA
J gene: TRBJ2-2
D gene: NA
V gene: TRBV7-3
CDR3 DNA: TGTGCCAGCAGACTAGGGGGGCTAACCGGGGAGCTGTTTTTT
CDR3 protein: CASRLGGLTGELFF

clone size: NA
J gene: TRBJ2-7
D gene: NA
V gene: TRBV29-1
CDR3 DNA: TGCAGCGTTGAAGGGACAGAACGGAGGTACTTC
CDR3 protein: CSVEGTERRYF

clone size: NA
J gene: TRBJ1-5
D gene: TRBD1
V gene: TRBV30
CDR3 DNA: TGTGCCTGGAGTGTAGGGACAGGGGGCTATCAGCCCCAGCATTTT
CDR3 protein: CAWSVGTGGYQPQHF

clone size: NA
J gene: TRBJ1-3
D gene: NA
V gene: TRBV30
CDR3 DNA: TGTGCCTGGAGTGTATCCAGACCCTCTGGAAACACCATATATTTT
CDR3 protein: CAWSVSRPSGNTIYF

clone size: NA
J gene: TRBJ1-1
D gene: NA
V gene: TRBV29-1
CDR3 DNA: TGCAGCGTTGCCCCACAGATGAACACTGAAGCTTTCTTT
CDR3 protein: CSVAPQMNTEAFF

clone size: NA
J gene: TRBJ2-1
D gene: NA
V gene: TRBV3-1/TRBV3-2
CDR3 DNA: TGTGCCAGCAGCCAAGCTGAAAGTGAGCAGTTCTTC
CDR3 protein: CASSQAESEQFF

clone size: NA
J gene: TRBJ1-4
D gene: NA
V gene: TRBV5-1
CDR3 DNA: TGCGCCAGCAGGGACCGGTCTCTTGGGGAAAAACTGTTTTTT
CDR3 protein: CASRDRSLGEKLFF

clone size: NA
J gene: TRBJ2-3
D gene: NA
V gene: TRBV3-1/TRBV3-2
CDR3 DNA: TGTGCCAGCACCCCTATAGGCACCGGTACGCAGTATTTT
CDR3 protein: CASTPIGTGTQYF

clone size: NA
J gene: TRBJ2-3
D gene: NA
V gene: TRBV7-9
CDR3 DNA: TGTGCCAGCAGCTTAACGGGAGATACGCAGTATTTT
CDR3 protein: CASSLTGDTQYF

clone size: once
J gene: TRBJ1-3
D gene: NA
V gene: TRBV30
CDR3 DNA: TGTGCCTGGAGTGTAACCGGGGCCTGGGACACCATATATTTT
CDR3 protein: CAWSVTGAWDTIYF

clone size: NA
J gene: TRBJ2-5
D gene: TRBD1
V gene: TRBV11-2
CDR3 DNA: TGTGCCAGCAGCCCGGGACAGGGTAGAGGCGAGACCCAGTACTTC
CDR3 protein: CASSPGQGRGETQYF

clone size: NA
J gene: TRBJ2-4
D gene: NA
V gene: TRBV28
CDR3 DNA: TGTGCCAGCAGCCTGGGACTCACCGGCGTGACAACCAAAAACATTCAGTACTTC
CDR3 protein: CASSLGLTGVTTKNIQYF

clone size: NA
J gene: TRBJ1-2
D gene: NA
V gene: TRBV30
CDR3 DNA: TGTGCCTGGAGTCTGTTGGACTATGGCTACACCTTC
CDR3 protein: CAWSLLDYGYTF

clone size: once
J gene: TRBJ1-3
D gene: TRBD1
V gene: TRBV19
CDR3 DNA: TGTGCCAGTAGTCATCGACAGGGGCAGGCAAACACCATATATTTT
CDR3 protein: CASSHRQGQANTIYF

clone size: few
J gene: TRBJ1-1
D gene: NA
V gene: TRBV5-6
CDR3 DNA: TGTGCCAGCAGCTTGGAACGGGTATTAAGCACTGAAGCTTTCTTT
CDR3 protein: CASSLERVLSTEAFF

clone size: NA
J gene: TRBJ2-1
D gene: TRBD2
V gene: TRBV7-2
CDR3 DNA: TGTGCCAGCAGCTCTAGCGGGGGGTCCTACAATGAGCAGTTCTTC
CDR3 protein: CASSSSGGSYNEQFF

clone size: NA
J gene: TRBJ2-7
D gene: TRBD1
V gene: TRBV4-1
CDR3 DNA: TGCGCCAGCAGCCAAGCTCGGGACAGGGCCCTTGAGCAGTACTTC
CDR3 protein: CASSQARDRALEQYF

clone size: NA
J gene: TRBJ2-3
D gene: TRBD2
V gene: TRBV6-1
CDR3 DNA: TGTGCCAGCAGGGAAATAGCGGGGGGTCTCACAGATACGCAGTATTTT
CDR3 protein: CASREIAGGLTDTQYF

clone size: NA
J gene: TRBJ2-5
D gene: TRBD2
V gene: TRBV7-3
CDR3 DNA: TGTGCCAGCAGCTTATCCGGGACTAGCGGGAAAGAGACCCAGTACTTC
CDR3 protein: CASSLSGTSGKETQYF

clone size: NA
J gene: TRBJ2-3
D gene: NA
V gene: TRBV12-3/TRBV12-4
CDR3 DNA: TGTGCCAGCAGTCGACTAGATGCGCAGTATTTT
CDR3 protein: CASSRLDAQYF

clone size: NA
J gene: TRBJ1-5
D gene: NA
V gene: TRBV6-1
CDR3 DNA: TGTGCCAGCAGTGAACGCACGGGGAGCAATCAGCCCCAGCATTTT
CDR3 protein: CASSERTGSNQPQHF

clone size: NA
J gene: TRBJ2-3
D gene: TRBD2
V gene: TRBV24-1
CDR3 DNA: TGTGCCACCAGTGGTGGAGGACTAGCAGCAGATACGCAGTATTTT
CDR3 protein: CATSGGGLAADTQYF

clone size: NA
J gene: TRBJ2-7
D gene: NA
V gene: TRBV5-8
CDR3 DNA: TGTGCCAGCAGCTTCCCGGGACAACCCTACGAGCAGTACTTC
CDR3 protein: CASSFPGQPYEQYF

clone size: NA
J gene: TRBJ2-5
D gene: NA
V gene: TRBV30
CDR3 DNA: TGTGCCTGGAGTACCGGCAGGGTAAAAGAGACCCAGTACTTC
CDR3 protein: CAWSTGRVKETQYF